This TCR beta chain is from a study of blood T cell repertoires in COVID-19. Across the study: Specimens from acute and convalescent COVID-19 originated in the United States, Italy and Spain. PBMCs, B-cell-depleted T cells, or T cells provided the cDNA or gDNA that made up the material.

CDR1 and CDR2 (germline): MNHNY, SVGAGI (reference sequence). This CDR3 region has 13 residues. The germline V and J ends were trimmed by 5 bases and 5 bases, with 12 bases remaining between them. Methods used by the authors: Amplification from reference gene primers served as the basis for estimated nucleated cell counts. Generated by immunoSEQ multiplex PCR, the TCRdb table keeps only in-frame clones and is missing some. The DNA gave D and trimming, while V, J and clone size come from that table. The sample holds approximately 50,000 clones, approximately 85% seen once. The chain couples TRBV6-6 to TRBJ1-1; D is unclear. The sample taken for sequencing was peripheral blood. The receptor comes from a human donor in a cohort sampled during active COVID-19. CDR3 bases: TGTGCCAGCAGTCAGAACCGGGAGACTGAAGCTTTCTTT. Translation: CASSQNRETEAFF.